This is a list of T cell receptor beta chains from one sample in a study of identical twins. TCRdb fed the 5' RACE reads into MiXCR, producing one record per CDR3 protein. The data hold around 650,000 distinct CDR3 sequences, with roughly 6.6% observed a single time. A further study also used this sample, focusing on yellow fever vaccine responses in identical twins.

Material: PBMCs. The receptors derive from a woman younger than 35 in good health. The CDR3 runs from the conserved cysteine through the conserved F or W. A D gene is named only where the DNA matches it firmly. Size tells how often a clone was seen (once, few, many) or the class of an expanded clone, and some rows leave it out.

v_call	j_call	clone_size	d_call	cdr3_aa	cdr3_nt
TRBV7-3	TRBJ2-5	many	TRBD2	CASSLVNGLAVQETQYF	TGTGCCAGCAGCTTAGTTAACGGACTAGCGGTTCAAGAGACCCAGTACTTC
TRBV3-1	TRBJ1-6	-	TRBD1	CASRPRDRGLASPLHF	TGTGCCAGCAGACCAAGGGACAGGGGGCTGGCTTCACCCCTCCACTTT
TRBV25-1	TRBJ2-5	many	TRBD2	CASSEMPGLAGVEETQYF	TGTGCCAGCAGTGAGATGCCCGGACTAGCGGGAGTCGAGGAGACCCAGTACTTC
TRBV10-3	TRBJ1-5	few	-	CAISDGRSEPQHF	TGTGCCATCAGTGATGGCAGGTCGGAGCCCCAGCATTTT
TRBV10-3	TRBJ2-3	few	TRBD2	CAITSGRADTQYF	TGTGCCATCACTAGCGGGAGGGCAGATACGCAGTATTTT
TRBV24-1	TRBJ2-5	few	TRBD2	CATSEDGTSGETQYF	TGTGCCACCAGTGAGGATGGGACTAGCGGGGAGACCCAGTACTTC
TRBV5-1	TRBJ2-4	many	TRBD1	CASSVEGQGRNIQYF	TGCGCCAGCAGCGTTGAGGGACAGGGGAGAAACATTCAGTACTTC
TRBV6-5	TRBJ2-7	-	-	CASSYNGAGSSYEQYF	TGTGCCAGCAGTTACAACGGGGCAGGGAGCTCCTACGAGCAGTACTTC
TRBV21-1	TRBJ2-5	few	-	CASSHPGDRLITQYF	TGTGCCAGCAGCCATCCAGGGGACAGGTTAATCACCCAGTACTTC
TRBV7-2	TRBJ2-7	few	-	CASSVSGMALEQYF	TGTGCCAGCAGCGTTAGCGGAATGGCTCTCGAGCAGTACTTC
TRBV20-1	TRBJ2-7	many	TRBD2	CSAKAGVSYEQYF	TGCAGTGCTAAAGCGGGAGTGTCCTACGAGCAGTACTTC
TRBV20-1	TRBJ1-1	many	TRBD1	CSAKTGDTEAFF	TGCAGTGCTAAAACAGGGGACACTGAAGCTTTCTTT
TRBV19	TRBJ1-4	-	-	CASTRKGLGEKLFF	TGTGCCAGTACCCGTAAAGGGCTGGGAGAAAAACTGTTTTTT
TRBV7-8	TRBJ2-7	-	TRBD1	CASSSGQGESYEQYF	TGTGCCAGCAGTTCGGGACAGGGGGAATCCTACGAGCAGTACTTC
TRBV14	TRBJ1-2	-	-	CASSVRDTEYGYTF	TGTGCCAGCAGCGTGAGGGACACCGAATATGGCTACACCTTC
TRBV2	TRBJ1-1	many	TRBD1	CASRPKQGDWDTEAFF	TGTGCCAGCAGACCCAAACAGGGGGATTGGGACACTGAAGCTTTCTTT
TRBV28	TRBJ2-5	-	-	CASSYNKQETQYF	TGTGCCAGCAGCTACAATAAGCAAGAGACCCAGTACTTC
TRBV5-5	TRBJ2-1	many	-	CASNSGTWHYNEQFF	TGTGCCAGCAACTCCGGGACTTGGCACTACAATGAGCAGTTCTTC
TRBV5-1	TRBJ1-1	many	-	CASSLGGLGTEAFF	TGCGCCAGCAGCTTGGGGGGGCTCGGTACTGAAGCTTTCTTT
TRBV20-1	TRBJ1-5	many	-	CSAIIESNQPQHF	TGCAGTGCGATAATTGAAAGCAATCAGCCCCAGCATTTT
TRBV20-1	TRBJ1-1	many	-	CSARGGPFTEAFF	TGCAGTGCTAGAGGGGGACCTTTCACTGAAGCTTTCTTT
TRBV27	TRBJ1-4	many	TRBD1	CASSRRTGENEKLFF	TGTGCCAGCAGCCGCCGGACAGGGGAAAATGAAAAACTGTTTTTT
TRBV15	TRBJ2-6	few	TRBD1	CATSRDRGLSGANVLTF	TGTGCCACCAGCAGAGATAGGGGGCTCTCTGGGGCCAACGTCCTGACTTTC
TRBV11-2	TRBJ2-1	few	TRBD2	CASSLELAGETDEQFF	TGTGCCAGCAGCTTAGAACTAGCGGGAGAGACGGATGAGCAGTTCTTC